The T cell receptor (beta chain) described here comes from a study of tissue T cells after allogeneic stem cell transplantation (dated by TCRdb to 2021 to 2024). General notes on the study: The study profiled TCR beta repertoires in many tissues obtained from research autopsies of patients with and without GVHD, and also in mouse models of GVHD. On the human side, the study was prospective and observational, with no blinding or randomization.

Library construction relied on the immunoSEQ multiplex PCR assay. TCRbeta CDR3 sequencing was performed at survey depth by Adaptive Biotechnologies, and CDR3 sequences, V/J genes, productive frequency and template counts were reported. Amplification of TCR beta CDR3 regions started from genomic DNA instead of RNA. In the paper's pipeline: Jensen-Shannon divergence was used to quantify pairwise repertoire overlap between tissues, with a value of 1 indicating complete divergence and a value of 0 indicating identical repertoires. Tissues were clustered by single-linkage agglomerative hierarchical clustering of pairwise JSD values, and the clustering results were displayed as dendrograms. All patient samples were analyzed with GLIPH2 using simulation_depth 1000, kmer_min_depth 3 and cdr3_length_cutoff 8, and only groups containing more than two unique CDR3s were kept. In a standardized tissue-overlap score, Jaccard GLIPH-group overlap across patients was extrapolated to a standard repertoire size of 1000 clones. To look at how diversity was associated with clinical or experimental variables, linear mixed-effect models were used, with tissue treated as a fixed effect and individual treated as a random effect. The clones in this table, taken by TCRdb from immuneACCESS, are in-frame only. Not every clone is retained; where verified, under half of the shortfall comes from an unresolved V gene, and the cause of the rest is unknown. V and J calls and clone size are given by that table; D and trimming were obtained from the DNA. This sample has tens of thousands of clones in its table, and 69% of those were observed once. In total, the top ten clones hold 0.41% of the sample.

A remark on this clone: Its antigen is still unknown. This is a mouse receptor, so gene names and germline sequences are those of the mouse. The missing CDR3 end, 1 residue past where the read stops, is filled in from the germline J gene.

From a lookup of the germline V gene, CDR1 and CDR2 are GFQATS and STVNSAI. The germline ends are 5 bases apart after V is trimmed by 0 bases and J by 0 bases. Reading from cysteine to phenylalanine, the CDR3 counts 14 amino acids. Sequencing covers 39 bases of the CDR3, shown here with the frame starting at base 1. The full study reports these points: Only a few T cell clones appeared in more than one patient, yet motif-based clustering showed tissue-specific repertoire signatures that were shared between patients. In both patients and mice, T cells from blood and spleen picked up only a limited part of the TCR repertoire that was detected in tissues. Within patients, how anatomically similar tissues were was a major factor shaping TCR repertoire composition, regardless of disease or transplant status. Which tissue TCRs were alloreactive or antigen-specific was not determined in the study, and some clones might have been persisting host cells. Sampling depth was acknowledged as a limitation, and the patient cohort was both small and clinically heterogeneous.

The chain uses TRBV20 and TRBJ1-4; the D gene is unclear. This clonotype was obtained from a female BALB/c mouse in good health. Mice in this strain carry MHC haplotype H2-d. Material for sequencing was blood. The CDR3 corresponds to CGAREQFSNERLFF. The DNA read from the CDR3 is TGTGGTGCTAGGGAACAGTTTTCCAACGAAAGATTATTT.